This TCR beta chain was sequenced during a study of blood T cell repertoires in COVID-19. Turning to the study itself: Samples representing acute and convalescent COVID-19 were sourced from the United States, Italy and Spain. PBMCs, B-cell-depleted T cells, or T cells were the source of the cDNA or gDNA that made up the material.

The CDR3 extends over 15 amino acids. CDR1 is KGHDR, CDR2 SFDVKD, per germline. The V and J ends lost 3 bases and 5 bases, in that order; junction bases with no gene match: 9. Per the authors' pipeline: Estimated nucleated cell counts came from reference gene primer amplification. Measured with immunoSEQ multiplex PCR; TCRdb has only the in-frame clones, and not every one. V and J calls and clone size come straight from that table; D and trimming were deduced from the DNA. The profile shows around 37,000 clones, roughly 90% of them singletons. Sequencing was carried out using peripheral blood. This TCR derives from a man in his 60s with acute or convalescent COVID-19. This rearrangement joins TRBV24-1 to TRBJ2-7, with TRBD1 matching over 7 bases. CDR3 amino acids: CATSDRGGRRDEQYF. The DNA of the CDR3 is TGTGCCACCAGTGATCGAGGGGGCCGCCGGGACGAGCAGTACTTC.